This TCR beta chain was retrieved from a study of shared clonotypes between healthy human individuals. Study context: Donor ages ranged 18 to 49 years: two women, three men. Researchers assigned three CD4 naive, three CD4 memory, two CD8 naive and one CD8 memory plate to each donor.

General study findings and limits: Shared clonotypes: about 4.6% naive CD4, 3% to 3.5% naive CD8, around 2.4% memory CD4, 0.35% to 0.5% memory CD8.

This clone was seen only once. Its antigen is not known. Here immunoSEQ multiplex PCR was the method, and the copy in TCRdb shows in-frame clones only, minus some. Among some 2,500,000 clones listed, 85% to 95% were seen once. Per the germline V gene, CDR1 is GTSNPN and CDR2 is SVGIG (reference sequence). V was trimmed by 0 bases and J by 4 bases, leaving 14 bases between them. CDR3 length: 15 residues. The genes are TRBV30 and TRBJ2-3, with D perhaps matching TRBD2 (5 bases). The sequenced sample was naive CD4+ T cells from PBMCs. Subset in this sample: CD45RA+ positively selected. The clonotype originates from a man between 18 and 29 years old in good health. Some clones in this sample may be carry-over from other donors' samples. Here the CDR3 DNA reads TGTGCCTGGAGTGTTCGGGGTTCGAGGGCAGATACGCAGTATTTT. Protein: CAWSVRGSRADTQYF.